This T cell receptor beta chain was sequenced during a study of blood T cell repertoires in COVID-19. This clone was counted between two and nine times. The germline V gene has CDR1 SGHNT and CDR2 YYREEE (reference sequence). The CDR3 has 14 amino acids. Trimming removed 4 bases from V and 7 bases from J; junction bases left unmatched: 11. The data were produced by immunoSEQ multiplex PCR, yet TCRdb's version contains in-frame clones alone and is incomplete. Of approximately 150,000 clones listed, 88% were seen once; the top ten hold about 10%. The V call is TRBV5-4, the J call TRBJ2-7, with 7 bases matching TRBD2. This receptor was obtained from a man aged 55 to 70 with active or convalescent COVID-19. Source material: peripheral blood. This CDR3 is CASSLEQAGLEQYF. The CDR3 DNA reads as TGTGCCAGCAGCCTCGAGCAAGCGGGGCTTGAGCAGTACTTC.